What follows are 13 T cell receptor beta chains derived from one specimen sequenced in a study of cytomegalovirus exposure and HLA in healthy donors. PCR was performed using 60 Vbeta and 13 Jbeta primers. TCRdb keeps only in-frame clones here, not all; method: immunoSEQ multiplex PCR. This sample carries some 130,000 clones, 65% to 80% of them seen once, and the ten largest clones take roughly 1.7%. Sequenced material: PBMCs. The source of these receptors is a human donor in good health.

V gene TRBV29-1 combines with J gene TRBJ1-2, with a tentative D call TRBD1 (6 bases). Germline V lookup: CDR1 SQVTM, CDR2 ANQGSEA. The CDR3 contains 10 residues. Trimming cost V 6 bases and J 7 bases, with 9 bases left between them. CDR3 region: CSVGQSGYTF. DNA for the CDR3: TGCAGCGTAGGACAGTCTGGCTACACCTTC.

The chain employs TRBV5-1 and TRBJ2-3, with D maybe TRBD2 (5 bases). From germline, CDR1 is SGHRS and CDR2 YFSETQ. CDR3 length: 15 residues. Trimming removed 5 bases from V and 1 base from J, with 14 bases in between. CDR3 in DNA: TGCGCCAGCAGTCCGGAGGTTTCGGGCACAGATACGCAGTATTTT. It translates to CASSPEVSGTDTQYF.

The rearrangement links TRBV29-1 to TRBJ2-5; TRBD2 matches at 7 bases. The junction had 3 bases not matched to a gene; V was cut back by 4 bases and J by 4 bases. The CDR3 runs to 12 residues. Germline V lookup: CDR1 SQVTM, CDR2 ANQGSEA. CDR3 sequence (DNA): TGCAGCGTTGGGGAGGGGCGAGAGACCCAGTACTTC. It yields the protein CSVGEGRETQYF.

The chain combines TRBV7-2 with TRBJ1-1; D is undetermined. The germline V gene encodes CDR1 SGHTA and CDR2 FQGNSA. The V and J ends lost 5 bases and 4 bases respectively, with 20 bases between them. This CDR3 is 16 amino acids long. The CDR3 reads CASSETPTARGTEAFF. CDR3 coding DNA: TGTGCCAGCAGCGAGACCCCGACGGCTCGGGGCACTGAAGCTTTCTTT.

This clone appeared once. The chain employs TRBV19 and TRBJ2-7; 7 bases fit TRBD2. The V segment lost 8 bases and the J segment 6 bases; nucleotides outside the gene matches: 22. This CDR3 contains 17 residues. Germline V lookup: CDR1 LNHDA, CDR2 SQIVND (reference sequence). CDR3 amino acids: CASAPGWASGDSAEQYF. CDR3 nucleotide sequence: TGTGCCAGTGCCCCCGGATGGGCTAGCGGCGACTCTGCCGAGCAGTACTTC. The full variable domain, in which reference TRBV19 and TRBJ2-7 provide the parts outside the CDR3, is DGGITQSPKYLFRKEGQNVTLSCEQNLNHDAMYWYRQDPGQGLRLIYYSQIVNDFQKGDIAEGYSVSREKKESFPLTVTSAQKNPTAFYLCASAPGWASGDSAEQYFGPGTRLTVT.

This chain links TRBV5-1 with TRBJ2-5, with D tentatively TRBD2 (5 bases). Germline V CDR1 and CDR2: SGHRS, YFSETQ. CDR3 size: 17 residues. V was shortened by 0 bases and J by 4 bases, with 19 bases between the two germline ends. DNA of the CDR3: TGCGCCAGCAGCTTGGCTTCCCTCGGGGTGTCGCCAGAGACCCAGTACTTC. It translates to CASSLASLGVSPETQYF.

The chain carries TRBV21-1 and TRBJ2-2; the table's D call, TRBD1, was not checked against the DNA. TRBV21-1 has pseudogene status. This CDR3 is 13 amino acids long. CDR3 nucleotides: TGTGCCAGCGTTACAGGGCCCACCGGGGAGCTGTTTTTT. This translates into CASVTGPTGELFF.

The V and J genes are TRBV19 and TRBJ1-3; the D is unclear. CDR3 length equals 14 residues. CDR1 is LNHDA and CDR2 is SQIVND in the germline V gene (reference sequence). V gave up 3 bases and J gave up 2 bases, with 8 bases separating them. CDR3 residues: CASSIGRTGNTIYF. The DNA for the CDR3 is TGTGCCAGTAGTATTGGCAGGACTGGAAACACCATATATTTT.

The V gene is TRBV5-1, the J gene TRBJ2-1; 9 bases match TRBD2. There are 16 residues in the CDR3. Trimming cost V 1 base and J 6 bases; bases outside gene matches: 8. Germline CDR1 and CDR2: SGHRS and YFSETQ. In DNA, the CDR3 is TGCGCCAGCAGCTTGCTGGCGGGAGGGCCTGGCAATGAGCAGTTCTTC. Amino acid sequence: CASSLLAGGPGNEQFF.

This rearrangement joins TRBV18 to TRBJ2-5, with 7 bases fitting TRBD1. The CDR3 covers 14 residues. Germline CDR1 is KGHSH and CDR2 is LQKENI. The V segment lost 3 bases and the J segment 5 bases; nucleotides outside the gene matches: 6. For the CDR3, the DNA is TGTGCCAGCTCACCCGGACAGGTCCAGGAGACCCAGTACTTC. The encoded protein is CASSPGQVQETQYF.

This clone was picked up one time. The rearrangement links TRBV28 to TRBJ1-5; no firm D call. CDR1 is MDHEN, CDR2 SYDVKM, per germline. V shed 5 bases and J shed 3 bases, with 11 bases lying between them. This CDR3 is built from 14 residues. The CDR3 region has the DNA TGTGCCAGCAGTCCCGGGGATTACAATCAGCCCCAGCATTTT. This gives the protein CASSPGDYNQPQHF.

The J gene is TRBJ2-4, the V gene TRBV19; 12 nucleotides align to TRBD2. The trim removed 1 base at V and 4 bases at J, leaving 8 bases unmatched. The CDR3 is 18 amino acids. In germline, CDR1 is LNHDA, CDR2 SQIVND (reference sequence). CDR3 region: CASSIGPLAGGRKNIQYF. The CDR3 coding sequence is TGTGCCAGTAGTATAGGACCACTAGCGGGAGGTCGGAAAAACATTCAGTACTTC.

The V call is TRBV28, the J call TRBJ2-5; 7 nucleotides match TRBD1. With the DNA end fitting TRBJ2-7 better, the J assignment may be wrong. Germline assignment: CDR1 MDHEN and CDR2 SYDVKM. CDR3 length: 16 amino acids. CDR3 nucleotides: TGTGCCAGCAGTTTCCAACAGGGGCTCATTCATTACGAGCAGTACTTC. Protein: CASSFQQGLIHYEQYF.